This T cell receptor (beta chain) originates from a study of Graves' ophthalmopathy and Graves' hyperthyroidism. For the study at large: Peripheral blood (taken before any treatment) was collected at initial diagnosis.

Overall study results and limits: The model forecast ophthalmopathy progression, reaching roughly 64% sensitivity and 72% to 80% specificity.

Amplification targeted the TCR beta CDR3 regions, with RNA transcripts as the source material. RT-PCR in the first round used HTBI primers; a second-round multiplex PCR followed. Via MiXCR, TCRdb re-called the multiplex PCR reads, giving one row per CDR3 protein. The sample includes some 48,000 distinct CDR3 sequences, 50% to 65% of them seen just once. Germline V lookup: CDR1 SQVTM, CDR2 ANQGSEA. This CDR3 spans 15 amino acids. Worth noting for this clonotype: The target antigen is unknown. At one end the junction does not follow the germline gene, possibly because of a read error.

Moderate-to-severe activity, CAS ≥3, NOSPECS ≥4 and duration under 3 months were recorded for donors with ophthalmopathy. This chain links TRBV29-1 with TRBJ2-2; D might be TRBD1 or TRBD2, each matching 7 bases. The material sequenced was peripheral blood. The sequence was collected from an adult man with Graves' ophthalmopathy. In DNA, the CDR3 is TGCAGCGTTGCCAGGGGGGGGTCGAGCACCGGGGTGCTGTTTTTT. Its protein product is CSVARGGSSTGVLFF.